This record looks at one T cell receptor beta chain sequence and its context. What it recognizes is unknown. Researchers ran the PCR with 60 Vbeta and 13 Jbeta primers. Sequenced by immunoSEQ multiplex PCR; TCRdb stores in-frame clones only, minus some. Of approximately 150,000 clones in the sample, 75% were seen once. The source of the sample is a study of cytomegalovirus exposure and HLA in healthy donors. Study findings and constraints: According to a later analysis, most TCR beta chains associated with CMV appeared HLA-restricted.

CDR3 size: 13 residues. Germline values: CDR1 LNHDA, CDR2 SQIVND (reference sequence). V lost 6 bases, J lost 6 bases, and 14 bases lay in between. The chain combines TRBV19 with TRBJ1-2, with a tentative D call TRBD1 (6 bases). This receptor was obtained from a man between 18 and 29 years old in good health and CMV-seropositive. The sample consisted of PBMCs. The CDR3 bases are TGTGCCAGTAGAGCAGGGACAATTGATGGCTACACCTTC. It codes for CASRAGTIDGYTF.